The rows below give T cell receptor beta chains drawn from one sample of a study of T cell responses to AZD1222 COVID-19 vaccine. Clones were read by immunoSEQ multiplex PCR, and TCRdb kept only the in-frame ones, dropping some. The data hold some 150,000 clones, with around 89% observed a single time. The source material was peripheral blood, sampled on day 0 of AZD1222 vaccination. All receptors derive from an adult in good health. The CDR3 runs from the conserved cysteine through the conserved F or W. The D gene is left open where the match is weak. Not every row has a clone size; where given, it reads once, few, many or a size class.

TGTGCCAGTACTGACAGGAGGATGAACACTGAAGCTTTCTTT,CASTDRRMNTEAFF,NA,TRBJ1-1,TRBV19,NA
TGTGCCAGCAGCTTCTCTGGGGCCAGCTCTGGGGCCAACGTCCTGACTTTC,CASSFSGASSGANVLTF,NA,TRBJ2-6,TRBV5-8,NA
TGTGCCAGCTCACCACCCAGGACAGGAGCTACTGAAGCTTTCTTT,CASSPPRTGATEAFF,TRBD1,TRBJ1-1,TRBV18,NA
TGTGCCAGTAGTGGACAGGGGCAGTATAGCAATCAGCCCCAGCATTTT,CASSGQGQYSNQPQHF,TRBD1,TRBJ1-5,TRBV19,NA
TGCGCCAGCAGCCCAACGGGCCGGGGGGGCAATCAGCCCCAGCATTTT,CASSPTGRGGNQPQHF,NA,TRBJ1-5,TRBV4-1,NA
TGTGCCAGCAGTAAAGTGTCGACCGATCGCACAGATACGCAGTATTTT,CASSKVSTDRTDTQYF,NA,TRBJ2-3,TRBV4-2,NA
TGTGCCAGCAGCGTAGCGGGGACAGAAGGTCAGCCCCAGCATTTT,CASSVAGTEGQPQHF,TRBD1,TRBJ1-5,TRBV9,NA
TGTGCCAGCAGTGAACAGGGTATTCGGGAAAAACTGTTTTTT,CASSEQGIREKLFF,NA,TRBJ1-4,TRBV2,NA
TGTGCCAGCCTAACCCTACTAGGGGCCAGGTCACCCCTCCACTTT,CASLTLLGARSPLHF,NA,TRBJ1-6,TRBV28,NA
TGCGCCAGCAGCTTGGGGCGTACAGGGGTAATGGAGACCCAGTACTTC,CASSLGRTGVMETQYF,TRBD1,TRBJ2-5,TRBV5-1,NA
TGTGCCAGCAGTTATAAGGGGGGCCTGGATGAGCAGTTCTTC,CASSYKGGLDEQFF,NA,TRBJ2-1,TRBV6-5,NA
TGTGCCAGCAGCCCCAGAGGCTCTTCACCCCTCCACTTT,CASSPRGSSPLHF,NA,TRBJ1-6,TRBV9,NA
TGTGCCAGCAGCTTAGGACCCACTGAAGCTTTCTTT,CASSLGPTEAFF,NA,TRBJ1-1,TRBV7-2,NA
TGCGCCAGCAGCCTGGCCCGAGGAAGGGATGGCTACACCTTC,CASSLARGRDGYTF,NA,TRBJ1-2,TRBV5-1,NA
TGCGCCAGCAGCTTGGAGGCAGGAATGTTTTACTACACCTTC,CASSLEAGMFYYTF,NA,TRBJ1-2,TRBV5-1,NA
TGTGCCAGCAGTCCGCAGGCTTATAGCAATCAGCCCCAGCATTTT,CASSPQAYSNQPQHF,NA,TRBJ1-5,TRBV6-5,NA
TGTGCCAGCAGCCAAGAGGACACCACAGATACGCAGTATTTT,CASSQEDTTDTQYF,NA,TRBJ2-3,TRBV4-2,NA
TGCGCCAGCAGCCAAAGAGGAGGGGGTCCCTACGAGCAGTACTTC,CASSQRGGGPYEQYF,NA,TRBJ2-7,TRBV4-3,few
TGTGCCAGCAGGATATCCGGGACAGGGGGGTGGGAGCAGTACTTC,CASRISGTGGWEQYF,TRBD1,TRBJ2-7,TRBV2,NA
TGTGCCAGCAGCGCAGGGGGAACTACTGGAAACACCATATATTTT,CASSAGGTTGNTIYF,TRBD1,TRBJ1-3,TRBV9,NA
TGCGCCAGCAGCCGGGACAGACCGAATGAAAAACTGTTTTTT,CASSRDRPNEKLFF,TRBD1,TRBJ1-4,TRBV5-1,NA
TGCGCCAGCAGTGACAGGGGGAAGATCTATGGCTACACCTTC,CASSDRGKIYGYTF,TRBD1,TRBJ1-2,TRBV10-2,once
TGCGCCAGCATAAAGTCTAGCGGGGGGAAAGAGACCCAGTACTTC,CASIKSSGGKETQYF,TRBD2,TRBJ2-5,TRBV5-1,NA
TGTGCCAGCAGCAGTTCCGCACCCTGGAGGGGCGGATACGAGCAGTACTTC,CASSSSAPWRGGYEQYF,NA,TRBJ2-7,TRBV7-2,NA
TGTGCCAGCAGGGCCAACAGGGATGGCTACACCTTC,CASRANRDGYTF,NA,TRBJ1-2,TRBV6-5,NA
TGTGCCAGCAGCCTCCGAGACAGGGTCCACACCTTC,CASSLRDRVHTF,TRBD1,TRBJ1-2,TRBV3-1/TRBV3-2,NA
TGTGCCAGCTCAACTAGGGATTTCGACAATCAGCCCCAGCATTTT,CASSTRDFDNQPQHF,NA,TRBJ1-5,TRBV18,NA
TGTGCCTGGGCCACGGGGAGAAGCTTTAATGAAAAACTGTTTTTT,CAWATGRSFNEKLFF,NA,TRBJ1-4,TRBV30,NA
TGTGCCAGTAGTATGGTCACAGGGCATGGCTACACCTTC,CASSMVTGHGYTF,NA,TRBJ1-2,TRBV19,once
TGTGCCACCAGGGGAGGACACGGAGGGTCACCCCTCCACTTT,CATRGGHGGSPLHF,NA,TRBJ1-6,TRBV15,once
TGTGCCAGCAGCTTTTCCCAACGGAAAAACATTCAGTACTTC,CASSFSQRKNIQYF,NA,TRBJ2-4,TRBV7-9,NA